The 13 T cell receptor beta chains listed next were all sequenced from one sample in a study of blood T cell repertoires in COVID-19. Only in-frame clones appear in the TCRdb table, and some are missing; sequencing was by immunoSEQ multiplex PCR. This sample has under 450,000 clones, with less than 90% found just once. Sequenced input: peripheral blood. These receptors were obtained from a woman aged 55-70 years with COVID-19, enrolled during active disease.

This clone was seen just once. The chain links TRBV10-3 to TRBJ2-1, with 7 bases aligning to TRBD2. V trimming: 0 bases; J trimming: 6 bases; junction bases outside the gene matches: 8. The CDR3 extends over 16 amino acids. Looked up from germline, CDR1 is ENHRY and CDR2 is SYGVKD. In DNA form, the CDR3 reads TGTGCCATCAGTGAGTCGACCAGCGGGGTCTTCAATGAGCAGTTCTTC. This codes for CAISESTSGVFNEQFF.

As to this clone: Different DNA sequences within this sample yield the same CDR3. V usage is TRBV5-1 and J usage is TRBJ2-3, with 10 bases fitting TRBD2. Germline values: CDR1 SGHRS, CDR2 YFSETQ. The CDR3 is 16 residues long. The V segment lost 0 bases and the J segment 1 base; nucleotides outside the gene matches: 2. The CDR3 bases are TGCGCCAGCAGCTTGGGTCTAGCGGGGGGCACAGATACGCAGTATTTT. It yields the protein CASSLGLAGGTDTQYF.

J is TRBJ1-3 and V is TRBV5-5; weak D call: TRBD1 (5 bases). This CDR3 has 15 residues. The ends were cut back, 0 bases at V and 1 base at J, with 8 bases in the middle. The germline V gene encodes CDR1 SGHKS and CDR2 YYEKEE (reference sequence). CDR3 nucleotide sequence: TGTGCCAGCAGCTTGGAGGCAGGGTCTGGAAACACCATATATTTT. Its translation: CASSLEAGSGNTIYF. Full variable domain (missing parts from reference TRBV5-5 and TRBJ1-3): DAGVTQSPTHLIKTRGQQVTLRCSPISGHKSVSWYQQVLGQGPQFIFQYYEKEERGRGNFPDRFSARQFPNYSSELNVNALLLGDSALYLCASSLEAGSGNTIYFGEGSWLTVV.

CDR3 region: CAWTVGGQSGETQYF. CDR3 DNA: TGTGCCTGGACTGTGGGCGGGCAGTCGGGAGAGACCCAGTACTTC. The chain combines TRBV30 with TRBJ2-5; tentative D call: TRBD2 (5 bases). The CDR3 sequence is 15 residues long. Germline CDR1 is GTSNPN and CDR2 is SVGIG (reference sequence). Deletions cut 4 bases from V and 4 bases from J, with 19 bases between.

The rearrangement uses TRBV6-5 and TRBJ1-1; D is unclear. Per germline, CDR1 MNHEY and CDR2 SVGAGI. The CDR3 runs to 13 residues. Trimming took 2 bases from V and 6 from J, leaving 10 bases between them. CDR3 protein: CASSYNAGPEAFF. The CDR3, as DNA: TGTGCCAGCAGTTACAACGCGGGCCCTGAAGCTTTCTTT.

The chain uses TRBV9 and TRBJ2-3, with TRBD2 matching 10 bases. CDR1 is SGDLS and CDR2 is YYNGEE in the germline V gene. This CDR3 is built from 15 residues. With 4 bases clipped from V and 5 bases from J, the junction kept 7 bases outside the gene matches. The CDR3 coding sequence is TGTGCCAGCAGCAAAAGCGGGGGGGCAGGAGATACGCAGTATTTT. This gives the protein CASSKSGGAGDTQYF.

The CDR3 DNA reads as TGTGCCAGCAGTTTTCCAGGGGAAGGATCACCCCTCCACTTT. Amino acid sequence: CASSFPGEGSPLHF. V gene TRBV6-5 combines with J gene TRBJ1-6; a possible D gene is TRBD1 (6 bases). Germline values: CDR1 MNHEY, CDR2 SVGAGI. Trimming took 4 bases from V and 10 from J, leaving 14 bases between them. The CDR3 has 14 amino acids.

The rearrangement links TRBV28 to TRBJ2-7; tentative D call: TRBD1 (5 bases). Looked up from germline, CDR1 is MDHEN and CDR2 is SYDVKM. The length of the CDR3 is 14 residues. V shed 1 base and J shed 6 bases, with 13 bases lying between them. The CDR3 region is CASSLYQGITEQYF. The CDR3 DNA reads as TGTGCCAGCAGTTTATACCAGGGAATTACCGAGCAGTACTTC.

The chain employs TRBV5-6 and TRBJ1-3, with D unclear. This CDR3 comprises 16 residues. Germline V CDR1 and CDR2: SGHDT, YYEEEE. V was cut by 2 bases and J by 4 bases, with 16 bases left in between. Written as DNA, the CDR3 is TGTGCCAGCAGCTTTTCCCTCTTCGGTTCCGGAAACACCATATATTTT. It yields the protein CASSFSLFGSGNTIYF.

The chain recombines TRBV18 with TRBJ2-7; 7 nucleotides line up with TRBD1. Per the germline V gene, CDR1 is KGHSH and CDR2 is LQKENI. Trimming removed 6 bases from V and 3 bases from J; junction bases left unmatched: 5. The length of the CDR3 is 13 residues. In DNA form, the CDR3 reads TGTGCCAGCTCGAGGGGACAGCACTACGAGCAGTACTTC. Its protein is CASSRGQHYEQYF.

The chain recombines TRBV7-9 with TRBJ1-5, with D possibly TRBD1 on 6 matching bases. This CDR3 spans 18 amino acids. Germline V gives CDR1 SEHNR, CDR2 FQNEAQ (reference sequence). V was pared by 1 base and J by 0 bases, with 16 bases between. The CDR3 region has the DNA TGTGCCAGCAGCTTAGTAGGCCAGGGGCCCTTTAGCAATCAGCCCCAGCATTTT. This gives the protein CASSLVGQGPFSNQPQHF.

The rearrangement joins TRBV29-1 to TRBJ2-3; the D gene is possibly TRBD1 (5 bases). From germline, CDR1 is SQVTM and CDR2 ANQGSEA. V shed 5 bases and J shed 4 bases, with 13 bases lying between them. CDR3 length equals 13 residues. The CDR3 DNA sequence: TGCAGCGTTAGCACAGGACAAGCAGATACGCAGTATTTT. Translated: CSVSTGQADTQYF.

This chain uses TRBV9 with TRBJ2-5; weak D call: TRBD1 (5 bases). Germline loops: CDR1 SGDLS, CDR2 YYNGEE. V lost 3 bases, J lost 4 bases, and 16 bases lay in between. This CDR3 spans 15 amino acids. Here the CDR3 DNA reads TGTGCCAGCAGCGCAGGACATTCTAGGGGAGAGACCCAGTACTTC. This translates into CASSAGHSRGETQYF.